A single sample gave rise to the 18 T cell receptor beta chains below, sequenced in a study of CD8 T cells in Susac syndrome. An amount of RNA that ranged from roughly 0.45 to 1 ug was reverse transcribed with random hexamers. TCRdb fed the immunoSEQ multiplex PCR reads into MiXCR, producing one record per CDR3 protein. The repertoire holds around 79,000 distinct CDR3 sequences, with approximately 93% as singletons. Sequencing was done on a sample of CD8+ T cells from PBMCs. The receptors were gathered from a human donor with Susac syndrome.

This chain's CDR3 is CASSLNEKANQPQHF. The CDR3 bases are TGTGCCAGCAGCTTAAACGAGAAGGCTAATCAGCCCCAGCATTTT. The chain joins TRBV5-6 to TRBJ1-5; D remains unclear. The V gene's germline CDR1 is SGHDT and CDR2 YYEEEE. The CDR3 has 15 residues. V shed 2 bases and J shed 4 bases, with 13 bases lying between them.

The genes are TRBV9 and TRBJ1-2; no clear D. The V gene's germline CDR1 is SGDLS and CDR2 YYNGEE. The CDR3 is made up of 13 amino acids. V shed 4 bases and J shed 4 bases, with 11 bases lying between them. The CDR3 bases are TGTGCCAGCAGCCCGGACCGACTCTATGGCTACACCTTC. This sequence encodes CASSPDRLYGYTF.

The DNA for the CDR3 is TGTGCCAGCAGCTTTGGGTTCGGTGGGGCCAACGTCCTGACTTTC. Protein: CASSFGFGGANVLTF. The gene calls are TRBV5-6 and TRBJ2-6; D gene uncertain. The CDR3 runs 15 residues. Trimming took off 2 bases at V and 3 bases at J, with 9 bases between the two ends. Germline CDR1 and CDR2: SGHDT and YYEEEE. Full variable domain (remainder filled in from reference TRBV5-6 and TRBJ2-6): DAGVTQSPTHLIKTRGQQVTLRCSPKSGHDTVSWYQQALGQGPQFIFQYYEEEERQRGNFPDRFSGHQFPNYSSELNVNALLLGDSALYLCASSFGFGGANVLTFGAGSRLTVL.

CDR3 nucleotide sequence: TGCGCCAGCAGCCCTTCCATCCTGGATAGCGGGGCGTACGAGCAGTACTTC. Protein: CASSPSILDSGAYEQYF. This chain connects TRBV4-1 to TRBJ2-7, with TRBD2 matching 8 bases. Per the germline V gene, CDR1 is MGHRA and CDR2 is YSYEKL. V lost 4 bases, J lost 4 bases, and 15 bases stayed unmatched. This CDR3 contains 17 residues.

J is TRBJ1-4 and V is TRBV12-3 or TRBV12-4; 11 bases map to TRBD1. With 2 bases clipped from V and 0 bases from J, the junction kept 8 bases outside the gene matches. CDR3 size: 19 residues. Here the CDR3 reads CASSLFAGTGGSTNEKLFF. The CDR3 DNA follows: TGTGCCAGCAGTTTATTCGCCGGGACAGGGGGTTCAACTAATGAAAAACTGTTTTTT.

The chain has TRBV9 and TRBJ2-7; no definite D call. The V and J ends lost 4 bases and 5 bases respectively, with 19 bases between them. Germline assignment: CDR1 SGDLS and CDR2 YYNGEE. The CDR3 is 15 residues long. Written as DNA, the CDR3 is TGTGCCAGCAGCCCGAGAAGCAATTGGCGAGACGAGCAGTACTTC. It specifies CASSPRSNWRDEQYF.

This sequence joins TRBV5-4 and TRBJ1-3; no definite D call. The CDR3 covers 16 residues. In germline, CDR1 is SGHNT, CDR2 YYREEE (reference sequence). The V gene lost 3 bases and the J gene lost 0 bases, with 13 bases spanning the gap. CDR3: CASSSLHTASGNTIYF. CDR3 in DNA: TGTGCCAGCAGCTCCCTCCACACCGCCTCTGGAAACACCATATATTTT.

The chain links TRBV6-6 to TRBJ2-3, with D unresolved. The CDR3 has 14 amino acids. Trimming shortened V by 8 bases and J by 0 bases, and 12 bases separated the two germline ends. Germline CDR1 is MNHNY and CDR2 is SVGAGI (reference sequence). The CDR3 DNA reads as TGTGCCAGCGATGAAGGCCCTAGCACAGATACGCAGTATTTT. Its protein is CASDEGPSTDTQYF.

This sequence joins TRBV28 and TRBJ1-1; possible D gene TRBD1, 5 bases. V lost 6 bases and J 8 bases, leaving 13 bases between the germline ends. CDR1 and CDR2 (germline): MDHEN, SYDVKM. This CDR3 is built from 12 residues. CDR3 residues: CASSYLGTEAFF. The CDR3 DNA sequence: TGTGCCAGCAGCTACTTAGGGACGGAAGCTTTCTTT.

V usage is TRBV20-1 and J usage is TRBJ2-7; the D is unclear. The CDR3 length is 14 residues. In germline, CDR1 is DFQATT, CDR2 SNEGSKA (reference sequence). Trimming pared 0 bases from V and 1 base from J, leaving 10 bases between. CDR3: CSARDFRTSYEQYF. DNA of the CDR3: TGCAGTGCTAGAGACTTCCGTACTTCCTACGAGCAGTACTTC.

In its sample, this clonotype was seen once. J is TRBJ2-7 and V is TRBV27, with TRBD1 as a possible D gene (6 bases). Germline CDR1 is MNHEY and CDR2 is SMNVEV (reference sequence). Trimming left V 3 bases short and J 6 bases short, with 12 bases between. The CDR3 extends over 13 amino acids. The DNA of the CDR3 is TGTGCCAGCAGTTTGAACAGGGTGCGCGAGCAGTACTTC. Amino acids: CASSLNRVREQYF.

This clonotype was seen a single time. V and J are TRBV9 and TRBJ2-2; D could derive from TRBD1 or TRBD2 (5 bases each). Germline V gene data show CDR1 as SGDLS and CDR2 as YYNGEE. Trimming cost V 5 bases and J 1 base, with 15 bases left between them. This CDR3 region has 16 residues. CDR3 sequence: CASSRRGELNTGELFF. CDR3 nucleotides: TGTGCCAGCAGTCGTAGGGGAGAGTTGAACACCGGGGAGCTGTTTTTT.

V is TRBV30 and J is TRBJ2-7; D unresolved. Germline assignment: CDR1 GTSNPN and CDR2 SVGIG (reference sequence). The CDR3 covers 13 residues. V was trimmed by 2 bases and J by 1 base, leaving 9 bases between them. DNA of the CDR3: TGTGCCTGGAGTTTGGGCATATCCTACGAGCAGTACTTC. Protein product: CAWSLGISYEQYF.

The chain is built from TRBV3-1 and TRBJ2-7; 7 nucleotides match TRBD2. The V and J ends lost 6 bases and 3 bases, in that order; junction bases with no gene match: 11. Germline CDR1 reads LGHDT; CDR2 reads YNNKEL (reference sequence). The CDR3 has 15 residues. The chain's CDR3 is CASRSTERGIYEQYF. DNA for the CDR3: TGTGCCAGCAGGTCGACTGAGCGGGGAATCTACGAGCAGTACTTC.

V usage is TRBV28 and J usage is TRBJ1-2; D gene unclear. Germline-derived CDR1 and CDR2 are MDHEN and SYDVKM. The CDR3 extends over 18 amino acids. V was clipped by 5 bases and J by 1 base, with 23 bases between them. CDR3 region: CASSTHRRISTFNYGYTF. CDR3 bases: TGTGCCAGCAGTACCCACCGCCGTATCTCCACCTTTAACTATGGCTACACCTTC.

V is TRBV15 and J is TRBJ2-7; perhaps TRBD2 as D (5 bases). Looked up from germline, CDR1 is LNHNV and CDR2 is YYDKDF (reference sequence). Trimming left V 6 bases short and J 0 bases short, with 15 bases between. The CDR3 runs 15 residues. The DNA for the CDR3 is TGTGCCACCAGGAGGGCTAGGGCGAGCTCCTACGAGCAGTACTTC. This sequence encodes CATRRARASSYEQYF.

The gene calls are TRBV9 and TRBJ1-5, with TRBD1 matching over 7 bases. The junction had 3 bases not matched to a gene; V was cut back by 0 bases and J by 6 bases. CDR1 is SGDLS and CDR2 is YYNGEE in the germline V gene. This CDR3 has 14 amino acids. Here the CDR3 DNA reads TGTGCCAGCAGCGTAGGAGGGGGCGGTCAGCCCCAGCATTTT. It codes for CASSVGGGGQPQHF.

The rearrangement joins TRBV29-1 to TRBJ2-7, with D perhaps matching TRBD1 (5 bases). This CDR3 spans 14 amino acids. Trimming removed 0 bases at V and 0 bases at J, with 9 bases between. Germline V gene lookup returns CDR1 SQVTM and CDR2 ANQGSEA. Written as DNA, the CDR3 is TGCAGCGTTGAAGATCCAGGGTCCTCCTACGAGCAGTACTTC. Translated, it gives CSVEDPGSSYEQYF.